The source of this T cell receptor beta chain is a study of blood T cell repertoires in COVID-19. Only in-frame clones appear in the TCRdb table, and some are missing; sequencing was by immunoSEQ multiplex PCR. Altogether 300,000 to 400,000 clones are present, about 88% being singletons, with the ten largest covering under 1.3%. V lost 10 bases and J lost 4, with 16 bases in between. The CDR3 extends over 14 amino acids. The germline CDR1 and CDR2 sequences are LNHDA and SQIVND (reference sequence). The specimen sequenced was PBMCs or T cells enriched from blood (not recorded which). This clonotype originated in a woman aged 30 to 39 who had recovered from COVID-19. This chain uses TRBV19 with TRBJ1-4; TRBD1 is a possible D gene (6 bases). The CDR3 region is CATKLGQNNEKLFF. The DNA of the CDR3 is TGTGCCACTAAACTAGGACAGAATAATGAAAAACTGTTTTTT.